A single T cell receptor beta chain is shown here with its context. Its cognate antigen is unknown. These data belong to a study of T cell responses to AZD1222 COVID-19 vaccine. The protocol was immunoSEQ multiplex PCR, while the TCRdb copy is restricted to in-frame clones and leaves out a portion. This sample has 150,000 to 200,000 clones, with around 93% found just once. Losses at the gene ends were 5 bases for V and 8 bases for J; bases not matched to a gene: 9. The CDR3 has 16 amino acids. Per the germline V gene, CDR1 is SGHVS and CDR2 is FNYEAQ. The study, taken as a whole, reports: Increases in Spike-specific TCR breadth and depth were seen after two AZD1222 doses. Researchers took repertoire samples only after the peak T cell response had come.

The chain has TRBV7-6 and TRBJ1-6; TRBD1 aligns across 10 bases. The sequences come from peripheral blood, collected on day 0 of AZD1222 vaccination. This TCR derives from an adult in good health. For the CDR3, the DNA is TGTGCCAGCAGCGACAGGGGGCGAGGGTATGATTCACCCCTCCACTTT. This sequence encodes CASSDRGRGYDSPLHF.